Many counts were recorded for the clone carrying this T cell receptor beta chain. These data belong to a study of regulatory T cells in long-lasting Graves disease. This sample's time point: newly diagnosed GD, antithyroid drugs for less than 3 months. The authors made the TCR library using RNA they extracted from PBMCs. The CDR3 is 14 residues long. Trimming left V 6 bases short and J 4 bases short, with 12 bases between. Germline V gene data show CDR1 as MNHNS and CDR2 as SASEGT. With iRepertoire HTBI primers and Arm-PCR of CDR3 regions, TCR beta libraries were built. TCRdb fed the multiplex PCR reads into MiXCR, producing one record per CDR3 protein. The data hold roughly 350,000 distinct CDR3 sequences, with around 17% observed a single time. This sample was shared with a second study, whose subject was T cells in Graves' hyperthyroidism and ophthalmopathy.

This material consisted of peripheral blood mononuclear cells (PBMCs), taken at new diagnosis, from a patient treated with antithyroid drugs. The rearrangement uses TRBV6-1 and TRBJ2-2, with D unresolved. The sequence was obtained from a man in his forties with Graves disease. The chain's CDR3 is CASSELGFTGELFF. The CDR3 nucleotides read TGTGCCAGCAGCGAGCTAGGGTTCACCGGGGAGCTGTTTTTT.